This T cell receptor (beta chain) came from a study of post-analysis software for immune sequencing data. Study background: Relapsing-remitting, secondary progressive and progressive-relapsing courses of multiple sclerosis were included.

Whole-study results and caveats: People with multiple sclerosis had a significantly lower normalized Chao1 diversity than controls did.

Unique molecular identifiers tagged the TCR beta cDNA libraries. About 500,000 cDNA molecules were obtained per 1 to 10 million input T cells. TCRdb passed the PCR reads through MiXCR, listing each CDR3 protein once. The data hold some 690,000 distinct CDR3 sequences, with approximately 60% observed a single time. With respect to this clonotype: Its antigen is currently unknown.

The TCR comes from a girl aged 2 to 10 with multiple sclerosis. Sequencing used blood.

The CDR3 DNA reads as TGCAGTGCTCGGATCCGGGCCACTGAAGCTTTCTTT. Protein: CSARIRATEAFF. V usage is TRBV20-1 and J usage is TRBJ1-1; the D is unclear. This CDR3 has 12 amino acids. The ends were cut back, 5 bases at V and 4 bases at J, with 11 bases in the middle. Per the germline V gene, CDR1 is DFQATT and CDR2 is SNEGSKA (reference sequence).